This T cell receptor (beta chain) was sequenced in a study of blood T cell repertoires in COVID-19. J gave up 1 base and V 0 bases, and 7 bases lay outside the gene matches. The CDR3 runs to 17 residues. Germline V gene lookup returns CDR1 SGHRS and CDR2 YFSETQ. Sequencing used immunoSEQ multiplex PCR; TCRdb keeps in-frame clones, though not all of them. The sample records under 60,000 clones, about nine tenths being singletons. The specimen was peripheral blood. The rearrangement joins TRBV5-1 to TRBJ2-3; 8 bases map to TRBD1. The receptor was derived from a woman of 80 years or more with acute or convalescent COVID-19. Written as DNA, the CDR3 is TGCGCCAGCAGCTTGGACAGGGGGTTTGCAGGCACAGATACGCAGTATTTT. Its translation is CASSLDRGFAGTDTQYF.